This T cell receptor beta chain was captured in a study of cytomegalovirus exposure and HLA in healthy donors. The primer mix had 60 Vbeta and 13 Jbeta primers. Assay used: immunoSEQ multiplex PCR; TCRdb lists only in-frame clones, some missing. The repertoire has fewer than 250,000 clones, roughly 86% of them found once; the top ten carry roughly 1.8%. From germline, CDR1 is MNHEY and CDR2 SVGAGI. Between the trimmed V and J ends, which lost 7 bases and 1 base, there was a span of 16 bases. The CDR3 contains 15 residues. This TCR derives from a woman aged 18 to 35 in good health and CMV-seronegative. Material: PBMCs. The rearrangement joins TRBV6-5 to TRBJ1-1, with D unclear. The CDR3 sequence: CASTRRPGGNTEAFF. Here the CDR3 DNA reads TGTGCCAGCACCCGGCGGCCAGGAGGGAACACTGAAGCTTTCTTT.